Below are 26 T cell receptor beta chains sequenced from a single sample in a study of OX40 agonist ivuxolimab in advanced cancers. Measured with immunoSEQ multiplex PCR; TCRdb has only the in-frame clones, and not every one. Of 20,000 to 25,000 clones listed, under 75% are singletons. The sample consisted of CD4+ or CD8+ T cells sorted from blood, taken in a trial of the OX40 agonist ivuxolimab. The source of these receptors is an adult with an advanced solid tumor such as melanoma, head and neck, liver or kidney cancer.

The chain combines TRBV28 with TRBJ1-2, with D perhaps matching TRBD1 (5 bases). V lost 2 bases and J lost 5, with 9 bases in between. Germline CDR1 is MDHEN and CDR2 is SYDVKM. The CDR3 has 13 amino acids. The CDR3 sequence is CASSLGGEYGYTF. The CDR3 nucleotides read TGTGCCAGCAGTTTAGGGGGGGAGTATGGCTACACCTTC.

This chain connects TRBV28 to TRBJ2-7, with a tentative D call TRBD1 (6 bases). CDR1 MDHEN and CDR2 SYDVKM come from the germline V gene. The V and J ends lost 4 bases and 4 bases respectively, with 14 bases between them. The CDR3 totals 14 residues. The CDR3 is CASSSDRFDYEQYF. As DNA, the CDR3 is TGTGCCAGCAGTTCCGACAGGTTCGATTACGAGCAGTACTTC.

Relative to its sample, this clone is medium-sized. This chain uses TRBV11-2 with TRBJ2-7; D remains unclear. Per the germline V gene, CDR1 is SGHAT and CDR2 is FQNNGV. This CDR3 has 13 residues. Trimming cost V 0 bases and J 4 bases, with 7 bases left between them. CDR3 sequence reads: CASSLDPGYEQYF. CDR3 DNA: TGTGCCAGCAGCTTAGACCCCGGTTACGAGCAGTACTTC.

Relative to its sample, this clone is medium-sized. V gene TRBV2 combines with J gene TRBJ2-7; TRBD1 agrees at 7 bases. J lost 3 bases, V lost 1 base, and 3 bases had no gene match. Germline V gives CDR1 SNHLY, CDR2 FYNNEI. The CDR3 loop spans 14 amino acids. CDR3 DNA sequence: TGTGCCAGCAGTGAAGGAGACAGGGTCTACGAGCAGTACTTC. Translating it yields CASSEGDRVYEQYF.

V gene TRBV5-6 combines with J gene TRBJ2-1; D gene ambiguous. Germline values: CDR1 SGHDT, CDR2 YYEEEE. The CDR3 covers 11 residues. V was cut by 4 bases and J by 11 bases, with 10 bases left in between. CDR3 region: CASSGGLQQFF. CDR3 nucleotide sequence: TGTGCCAGCAGCGGTGGGTTGCAGCAGTTCTTC. The whole variable domain, filled in from reference TRBV5-6 and TRBJ2-1, reads DAGVTQSPTHLIKTRGQQVTLRCSPKSGHDTVSWYQQALGQGPQFIFQYYEEEERQRGNFPDRFSGHQFPNYSSELNVNALLLGDSALYLCASSGGLQQFFGPGTRLTVL.

This clone showed up just once. The chain is built from TRBV7-9 and TRBJ2-3; D is unresolved. The V gene's germline CDR1 is SEHNR and CDR2 FQNEAQ (reference sequence). V was shortened by 6 bases and J by 5 bases, with 18 bases between the two germline ends. The length of the CDR3 is 15 residues. The CDR3: CASSQRGLVQDTQYF. The DNA of the CDR3 is TGTGCCAGCAGTCAACGAGGCTTAGTGCAAGATACGCAGTATTTT.

This chain connects TRBV30 to TRBJ1-4; no definite D call. The CDR3 is 13 residues long. V was shortened by 3 bases and J by 6 bases, with 11 bases between the two germline ends. Germline V lookup: CDR1 GTSNPN, CDR2 SVGIG (reference sequence). The CDR3 DNA is TGTGCCTGGAGCATGGGTGTCCATGAAAAACTGTTTTTT. Its protein product is CAWSMGVHEKLFF.

The chain joins TRBV28 to TRBJ1-5; a weak D match, TRBD1 (5 bases). V was pared by 6 bases and J by 7 bases, with 16 bases between. There are 14 residues in the CDR3. The V gene's germline CDR1 is MDHEN and CDR2 SYDVKM. The CDR3: CASRFKEGDQPQHF. CDR3 in DNA: TGTGCCAGCAGGTTCAAAGAAGGGGACCAGCCCCAGCATTTT.

This clone was seen a single time. The V call is TRBV5-1, the J call TRBJ1-1; D remains unclear. V was shortened by 0 bases and J by 0 bases, with 6 bases between the two germline ends. CDR1 is SGHRS, CDR2 YFSETQ, per germline. The CDR3 contains 14 residues. The CDR3 sequence: CASSLGTLNTEAFF. In nucleotides, the CDR3 is TGCGCCAGCAGCTTGGGGACCTTGAACACTGAAGCTTTCTTT.

This chain uses TRBV27 with TRBJ2-3; no clear D gene. The CDR3 contains 16 residues. V dropped 4 bases and J dropped 2 bases, with 16 bases sitting between them. Per the germline V gene, CDR1 is MNHEY and CDR2 is SMNVEV (reference sequence). CDR3 sequence reads: CASSSYPGPYTDTQYF. The CDR3 DNA sequence: TGTGCCAGCAGTTCCTATCCCGGACCTTACACAGATACGCAGTATTTT.

The chain employs TRBV11-3 and TRBJ2-7, with D possibly being TRBD2 (7 bases). CDR3 size: 20 residues. With 1 base removed from V and 4 bases from J, the gap between germline ends came to 29 bases. Per germline, CDR1 SGHNT and CDR2 YENEEA. CDR3 region: CASSLAGPVPGGTGGYEQYF. Here the CDR3 DNA reads TGTGCCAGCAGCTTAGCAGGCCCGGTTCCTGGGGGCACCGGGGGGTACGAGCAGTACTTC.

The V call is TRBV19, the J call TRBJ1-5; perhaps TRBD1 as D (5 bases). CDR3 length equals 17 residues. Germline loops: CDR1 LNHDA, CDR2 SQIVND (reference sequence). Trimming removed 3 bases at V and 1 base at J, with 16 bases between. As DNA, the CDR3 is TGTGCCAGTAGTATGGCACGGGGCGGGGAGAGCAATCAGCCCCAGCATTTT. Translating it yields CASSMARGGESNQPQHF.

Concerning this clone itself: Other DNA sequences of this sample code for an identical CDR3. The chain carries TRBV5-4 and TRBJ1-1; the D gene is possibly TRBD1 (6 bases). Germline CDR1 SGHNT, CDR2 YYREEE (reference sequence). The CDR3 loop spans 15 amino acids. The V gene lost 0 bases and the J gene lost 5 bases, with 14 bases spanning the gap. The CDR3 DNA follows: TGTGCCAGCAGCTTGGGAGGGGGTCCGGAGACTGAAGCTTTCTTT. Its translation is CASSLGGGPETEAFF.

This clone was seen a few times. The gene calls are TRBV6-5 and TRBJ2-5, with D unresolved. The CDR3 is 13 residues long. Germline loops: CDR1 MNHEY, CDR2 SVGAGI. V gave up 0 bases and J gave up 5 bases, with 7 bases separating them. This CDR3 is CASSYSRAETQYF. The CDR3 DNA follows: TGTGCCAGCAGTTACTCCCGGGCGGAGACCCAGTACTTC.

The CDR3 nucleotides read TGTGCCAGCAGCCAAGGGCAGGGACTAGCGGGGGTAGAGACCCAGTACTTC. Amino acids: CASSQGQGLAGVETQYF. The chain uses TRBV4-2 and TRBJ2-5; 14 bases are shared with TRBD2. V was pared by 1 base and J by 4 bases, with 5 bases of the junction left unmatched. Germline values: CDR1 LGHNA, CDR2 YNFKEQ. This CDR3 contains 17 residues.

The chain carries TRBV7-3 and TRBJ2-1, with 8 bases identical to TRBD2. The CDR3 spans 17 residues. J gave up 0 bases and V 3 bases, and 7 bases lay outside the gene matches. Germline V gene data show CDR1 as SGHTA and CDR2 as FQGTGA. The DNA of the CDR3 is TGTGCCAGCAGCTTCGGACTAGCCGTGAGCTCCTACAATGAGCAGTTCTTC. It encodes CASSFGLAVSSYNEQFF.

This clone was found a few times. V usage is TRBV15 and J usage is TRBJ2-7; 7 bases fit TRBD1. Germline CDR1 LNHNV, CDR2 YYDKDF (reference sequence). With V trimmed by 0 bases and J by 2 bases, 4 bases remained unmatched. The CDR3 runs to 15 residues. The CDR3, as DNA: TGTGCCACCAGCAGAGATTGGGACAGCCCCTACGAGCAGTACTTC. It encodes CATSRDWDSPYEQYF.

This clone was recorded at least ten times. The chain carries TRBV10-3 and TRBJ2-5, with TRBD2 identical over 7 bases. Germline CDR1 ENHRY, CDR2 SYGVKD. This CDR3 has 14 amino acids. The junction had 9 bases not matched to a gene; V was cut back by 6 bases and J by 5 bases. Here the CDR3 DNA reads TGTGCCATCAGGGAGGCCGGGGAGGGTGAGACCCAGTACTTC. It is translated as CAIREAGEGETQYF.

The rearrangement links TRBV11-2 to TRBJ2-2, with 11 bases identical to TRBD2. J lost 8 bases, V lost 5 bases, and 7 bases had no gene match. The length of the CDR3 is 15 residues. The germline CDR1 and CDR2 sequences are SGHAT and FQNNGV. The CDR3 nucleotides are TGTGCCAGCAGCCCATGGACTAGCGGGTTGGGGGAGCTGTTTTTT. This gives the protein CASSPWTSGLGELFF.

The DNA for the CDR3 is TGTGCCAGTAGTACCGACATATTAACCGGCAATGAGCAGTTCTTC. It specifies CASSTDILTGNEQFF. V gene TRBV19 combines with J gene TRBJ2-1; the D is unclear. The CDR3 is made up of 15 amino acids. Germline assignment: CDR1 LNHDA and CDR2 SQIVND (reference sequence). The V and J ends lost 4 bases and 6 bases respectively, with 16 bases between them.

The sample holds a few counts of this clone. This chain connects TRBV30 to TRBJ2-2; D is unresolved. The CDR3 is 14 residues long. The germline V and J ends were trimmed by 0 bases and 1 base, with 6 bases remaining between them. The germline CDR1 and CDR2 sequences are GTSNPN and SVGIG (reference sequence). The CDR3 nucleotides are TGTGCCTGGAGTGTGGGATGGAACACCGGGGAGCTGTTTTTT. It codes for CAWSVGWNTGELFF.

This clone was counted many times. The chain carries TRBV9 and TRBJ1-6; D possibly corresponds to TRBD1 (5 bases). CDR1 SGDLS and CDR2 YYNGEE come from the germline V gene. This CDR3 has 14 residues. The V end lost 4 bases, the J end lost 13 bases, and 18 bases lay between the germline ends. In nucleotides, the CDR3 is TGTGCCAGCAGCCCCGGGGACGGGGCCTCGCCCCTCCACTTT. Protein: CASSPGDGASPLHF.

The V and J genes are TRBV5-4 and TRBJ2-2; the D is unclear. The CDR3 consists of 15 residues. CDR1 and CDR2 from the germline V gene are SGHNT and YYREEE (reference sequence). Trimming pared 4 bases from V and 4 bases from J, leaving 14 bases between. CDR3 sequence reads: CASSQRTEGTGELFF. The CDR3 DNA reads as TGTGCCAGCAGCCAACGGACGGAAGGCACCGGGGAGCTGTTTTTT.

The J gene is TRBJ2-7, the V gene TRBV11-2; tentative D call: TRBD2 (6 bases). CDR3 length: 15 residues. Trimming stripped 1 base from V and 2 bases from J, with 12 bases between. Germline V gene data show CDR1 as SGHAT and CDR2 as FQNNGV. The CDR3 DNA is TGTGCCAGCAGCTTAGGTCGATCGGGGGCCTACGAGCAGTACTTC. Protein sequence: CASSLGRSGAYEQYF.

The CDR3 reads CASSFYGLGNSPLHF. DNA of the CDR3: TGTGCCAGCAGCTTTTACGGGTTAGGTAATTCACCCCTCCACTTT. The chain employs TRBV5-6 and TRBJ1-6; no definite D call. Trimming left V 2 bases short and J 6 bases short, with 12 bases between. CDR1 and CDR2 (germline): SGHDT, YYEEEE. The CDR3 has 15 residues.

The CDR3 DNA sequence: TGTGCCAGTAGTATAGTCAGGGGGGACGAGCAGTACTTC. This translates into CASSIVRGDEQYF. This chain uses TRBV19 with TRBJ2-7; possible D gene TRBD1, 7 bases. Deletions cut 1 base from V and 5 bases from J, with 9 bases between. Looked up from germline, CDR1 is LNHDA and CDR2 is SQIVND (reference sequence). The CDR3 sequence is 13 residues long.